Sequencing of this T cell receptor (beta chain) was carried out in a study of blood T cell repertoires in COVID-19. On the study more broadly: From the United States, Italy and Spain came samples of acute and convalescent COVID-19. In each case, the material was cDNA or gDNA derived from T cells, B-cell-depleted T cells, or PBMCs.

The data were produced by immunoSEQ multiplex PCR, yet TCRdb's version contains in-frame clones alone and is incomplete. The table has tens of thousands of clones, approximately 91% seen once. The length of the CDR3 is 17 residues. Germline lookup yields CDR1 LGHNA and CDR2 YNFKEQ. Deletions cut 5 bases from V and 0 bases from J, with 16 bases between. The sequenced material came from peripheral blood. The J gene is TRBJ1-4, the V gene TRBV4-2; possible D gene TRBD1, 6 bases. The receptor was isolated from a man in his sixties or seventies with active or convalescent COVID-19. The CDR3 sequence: CASSVTGSPATNEKLFF. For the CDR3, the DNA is TGTGCCAGCAGCGTGACAGGAAGCCCCGCAACTAATGAAAAACTGTTTTTT.